This T cell receptor beta chain was documented in a study of shared clonotypes between healthy human individuals. This CDR3 comprises 14 residues. CDR1 and CDR2 (germline): SGHRS, YFSETQ. The germline V and J ends were trimmed by 5 bases and 4 bases, with 12 bases remaining between them. Clones were sequenced by immunoSEQ multiplex PCR, and TCRdb holds only the in-frame ones, with some missing. Counted here are fewer than 3 million clones, about 90% occurring once; the ten biggest clones make up 0.3% to 0.45%. The receptor's source is a man younger than 35 in good health. Some clones in this sample may be carry-over from other donors' samples. Input material: naive CD4+ T cells from PBMCs. Subset described: CD45RA+ positively selected. The chain joins TRBV5-1 to TRBJ2-2; D ambiguous. CDR3 bases: TGCGCCAGCAGGTCCGTTCCGTCCACCGGGGAGCTGTTTTTT. Amino acid sequence: CASRSVPSTGELFF.